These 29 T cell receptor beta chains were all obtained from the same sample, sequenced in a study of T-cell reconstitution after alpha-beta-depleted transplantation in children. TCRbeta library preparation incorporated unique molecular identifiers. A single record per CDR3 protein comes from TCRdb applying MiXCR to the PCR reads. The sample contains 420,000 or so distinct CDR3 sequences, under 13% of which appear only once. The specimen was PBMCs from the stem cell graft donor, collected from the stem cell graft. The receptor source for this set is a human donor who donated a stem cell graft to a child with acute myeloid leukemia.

The CDR3 protein is CASNQLVTGELFF. The CDR3 coding sequence is TGTGCCAGCAACCAACTAGTTACCGGGGAGCTGTTTTTT. V and J are TRBV12-3 or TRBV12-4 and TRBJ2-2, with D perhaps TRBD2 (5 bases). The CDR3 loop spans 13 amino acids. V was pared by 7 bases and J by 5 bases, with 11 bases between.

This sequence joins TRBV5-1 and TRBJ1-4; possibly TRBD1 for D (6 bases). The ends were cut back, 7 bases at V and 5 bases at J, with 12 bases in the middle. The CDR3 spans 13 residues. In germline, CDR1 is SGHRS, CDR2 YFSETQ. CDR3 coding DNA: TGCGCCAGCGCCAGGACAGTAAATGAAAAACTGTTTTTT. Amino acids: CASARTVNEKLFF.

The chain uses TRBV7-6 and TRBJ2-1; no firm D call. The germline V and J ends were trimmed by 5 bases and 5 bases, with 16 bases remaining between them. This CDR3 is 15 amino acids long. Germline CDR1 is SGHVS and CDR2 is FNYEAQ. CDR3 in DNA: TGTGCCAGCAGCCCAGACTGGAGAACTAACAATGAGCAGTTCTTC. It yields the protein CASSPDWRTNNEQFF.

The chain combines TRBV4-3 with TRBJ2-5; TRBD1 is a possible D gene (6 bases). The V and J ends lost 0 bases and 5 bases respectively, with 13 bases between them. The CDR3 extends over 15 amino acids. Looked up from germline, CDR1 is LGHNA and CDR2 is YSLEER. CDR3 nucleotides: TGCGCCAGCAGCCAAGATCACAGGGCTGGGGAGACCCAGTACTTC. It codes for CASSQDHRAGETQYF.

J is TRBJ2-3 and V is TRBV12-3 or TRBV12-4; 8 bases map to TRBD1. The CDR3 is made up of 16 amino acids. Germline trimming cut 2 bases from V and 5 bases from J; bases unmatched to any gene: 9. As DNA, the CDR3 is TGTGCCAGCAGTTTACAGGGGGCCTCACGGGTAGATACGCAGTATTTT. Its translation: CASSLQGASRVDTQYF.

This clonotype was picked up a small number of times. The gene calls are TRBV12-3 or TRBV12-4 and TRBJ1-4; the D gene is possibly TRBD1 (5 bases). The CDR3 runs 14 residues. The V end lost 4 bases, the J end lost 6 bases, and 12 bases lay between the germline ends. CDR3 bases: TGTGCCAGCAGTTCGCAGGGAACAGATGAAAAACTGTTTTTT. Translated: CASSSQGTDEKLFF.

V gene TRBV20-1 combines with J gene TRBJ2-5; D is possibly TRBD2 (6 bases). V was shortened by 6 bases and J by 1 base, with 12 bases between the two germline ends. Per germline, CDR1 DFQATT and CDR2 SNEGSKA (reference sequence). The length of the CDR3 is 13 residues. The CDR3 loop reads CSALSGVQETQYF. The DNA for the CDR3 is TGCAGTGCCCTTAGCGGAGTCCAAGAGACCCAGTACTTC.

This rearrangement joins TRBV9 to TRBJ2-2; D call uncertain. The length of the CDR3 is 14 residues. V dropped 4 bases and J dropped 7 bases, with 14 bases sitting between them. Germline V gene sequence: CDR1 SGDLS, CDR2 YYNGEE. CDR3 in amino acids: CASSLDGMGGELFF. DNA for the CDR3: TGTGCCAGCAGCCTGGACGGAATGGGCGGGGAGCTGTTTTTT.

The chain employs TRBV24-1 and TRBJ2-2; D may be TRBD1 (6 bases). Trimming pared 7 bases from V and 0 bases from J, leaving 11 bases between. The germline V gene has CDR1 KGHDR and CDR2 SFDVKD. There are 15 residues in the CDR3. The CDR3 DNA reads TGTGCCACCAGCACAGGGATCGCGAACACCGGGGAGCTGTTTTTT. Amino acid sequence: CATSTGIANTGELFF.

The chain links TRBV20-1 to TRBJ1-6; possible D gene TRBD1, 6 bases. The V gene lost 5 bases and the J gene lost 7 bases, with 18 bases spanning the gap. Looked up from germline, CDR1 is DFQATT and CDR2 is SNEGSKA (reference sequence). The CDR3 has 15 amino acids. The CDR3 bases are TGCAGTGCTTTCCGGACAGCCTCTAAGAATTCACCCCTCCACTTT. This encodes CSAFRTASKNSPLHF.

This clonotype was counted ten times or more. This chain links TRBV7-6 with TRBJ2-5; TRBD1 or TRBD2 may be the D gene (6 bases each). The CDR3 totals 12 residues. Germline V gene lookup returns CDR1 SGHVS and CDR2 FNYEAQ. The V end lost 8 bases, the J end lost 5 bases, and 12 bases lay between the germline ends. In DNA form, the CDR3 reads TGTGCCAGCGGGCTAGGGGGGGAGACCCAGTACTTC. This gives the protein CASGLGGETQYF.

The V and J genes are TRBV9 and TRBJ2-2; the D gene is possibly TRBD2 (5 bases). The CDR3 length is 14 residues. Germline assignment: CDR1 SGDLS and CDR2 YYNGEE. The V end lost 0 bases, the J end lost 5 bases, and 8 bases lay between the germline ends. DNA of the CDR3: TGTGCCAGCAGCGTAGTCGGCGGGACCGGGGAGCTGTTTTTT. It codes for CASSVVGGTGELFF.

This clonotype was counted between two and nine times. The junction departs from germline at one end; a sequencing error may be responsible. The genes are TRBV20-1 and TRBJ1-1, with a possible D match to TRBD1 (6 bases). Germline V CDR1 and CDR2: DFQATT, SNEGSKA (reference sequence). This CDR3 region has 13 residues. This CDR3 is CSARGGAGTEAFF. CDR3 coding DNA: TGCAGTGCCAGAGGGGGGGCGGGCACTGAAGCTTTCTTT.

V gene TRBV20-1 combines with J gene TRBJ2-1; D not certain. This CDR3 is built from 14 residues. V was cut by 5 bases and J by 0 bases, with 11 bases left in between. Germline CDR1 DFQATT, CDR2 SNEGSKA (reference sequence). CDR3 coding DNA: TGCAGTGCTTTCAAGGAGTACTCCTACAATGAGCAGTTCTTC. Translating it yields CSAFKEYSYNEQFF.

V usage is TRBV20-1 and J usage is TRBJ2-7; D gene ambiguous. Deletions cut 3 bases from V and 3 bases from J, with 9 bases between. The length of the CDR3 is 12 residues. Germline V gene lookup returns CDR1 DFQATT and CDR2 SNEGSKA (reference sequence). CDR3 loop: CSASMPFYEQYF. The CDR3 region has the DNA TGCAGTGCTAGCATGCCGTTCTACGAGCAGTACTTC.

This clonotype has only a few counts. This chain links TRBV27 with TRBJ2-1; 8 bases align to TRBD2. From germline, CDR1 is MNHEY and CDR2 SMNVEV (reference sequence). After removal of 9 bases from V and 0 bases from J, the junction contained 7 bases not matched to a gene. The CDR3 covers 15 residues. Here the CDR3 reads CAREGSGGSYNEQFF. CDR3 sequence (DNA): TGTGCCAGAGAGGGAAGCGGGGGCTCCTACAATGAGCAGTTCTTC.

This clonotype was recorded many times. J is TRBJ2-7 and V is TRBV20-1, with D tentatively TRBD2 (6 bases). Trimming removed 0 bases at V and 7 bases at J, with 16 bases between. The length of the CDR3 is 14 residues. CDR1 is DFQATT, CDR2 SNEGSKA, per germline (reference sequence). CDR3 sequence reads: CSARDGGTLGEQYF. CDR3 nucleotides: TGCAGTGCTAGAGATGGGGGGACCCTTGGGGAGCAGTACTTC.

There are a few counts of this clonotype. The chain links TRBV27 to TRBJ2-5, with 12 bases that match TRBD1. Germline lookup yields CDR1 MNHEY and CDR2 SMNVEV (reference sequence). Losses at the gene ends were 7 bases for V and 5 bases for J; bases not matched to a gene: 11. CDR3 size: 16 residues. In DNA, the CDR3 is TGTGCCAGCACCTTCGCCGGGACAGGGGGCCTGGAGACCCAGTACTTC. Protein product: CASTFAGTGGLETQYF.

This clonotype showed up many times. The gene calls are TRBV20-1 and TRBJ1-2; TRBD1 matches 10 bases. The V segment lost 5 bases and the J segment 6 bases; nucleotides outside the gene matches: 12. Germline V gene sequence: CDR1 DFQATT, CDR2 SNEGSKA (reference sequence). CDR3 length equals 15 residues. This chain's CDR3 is CSAPGTGALLDGYTF. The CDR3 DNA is TGCAGTGCTCCCGGGACAGGGGCTTTGTTAGATGGCTACACCTTC.

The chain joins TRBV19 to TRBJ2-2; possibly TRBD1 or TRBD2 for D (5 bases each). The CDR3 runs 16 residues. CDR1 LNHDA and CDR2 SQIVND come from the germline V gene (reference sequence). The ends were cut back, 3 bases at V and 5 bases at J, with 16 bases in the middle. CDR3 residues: CASSMYPGHQTGELFF. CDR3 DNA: TGTGCCAGTAGTATGTATCCGGGGCACCAAACCGGGGAGCTGTTTTTT.

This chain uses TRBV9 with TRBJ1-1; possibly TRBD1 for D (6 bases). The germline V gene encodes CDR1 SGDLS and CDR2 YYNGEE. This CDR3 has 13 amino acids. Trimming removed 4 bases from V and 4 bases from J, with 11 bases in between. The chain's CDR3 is CASSHGTPTEAFF. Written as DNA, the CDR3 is TGTGCCAGCAGCCACGGGACACCCACTGAAGCTTTCTTT.

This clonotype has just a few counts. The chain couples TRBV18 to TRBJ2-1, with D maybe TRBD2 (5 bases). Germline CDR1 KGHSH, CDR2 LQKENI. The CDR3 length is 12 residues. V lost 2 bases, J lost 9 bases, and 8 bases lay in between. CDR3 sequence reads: CASSPGSAEQFF. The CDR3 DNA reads TGTGCCAGCTCACCAGGGAGCGCTGAGCAGTTCTTC.

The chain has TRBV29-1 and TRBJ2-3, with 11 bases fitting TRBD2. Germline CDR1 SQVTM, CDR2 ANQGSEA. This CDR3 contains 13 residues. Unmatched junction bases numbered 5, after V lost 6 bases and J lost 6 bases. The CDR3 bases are TGCAGCGTGGATAGCGGGGGGGCCGATACGCAGTATTTT. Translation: CSVDSGGADTQYF.

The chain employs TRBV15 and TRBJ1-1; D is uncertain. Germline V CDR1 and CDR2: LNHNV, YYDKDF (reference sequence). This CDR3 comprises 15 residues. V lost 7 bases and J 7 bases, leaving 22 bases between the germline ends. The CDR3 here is CATKRWGGKTNEAFF. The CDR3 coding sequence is TGTGCCACCAAAAGATGGGGAGGGAAGACAAATGAAGCTTTCTTT.

The DNA for the CDR3 is TGTGCCAGCAGCTTGAGCAGATCCGGGGAGCTGTTTTTT. As protein: CASSLSRSGELFF. The chain recombines TRBV7-8 with TRBJ2-2; D is uncertain. Germline lookup yields CDR1 SGHVS and CDR2 FQNEAQ. Trimming removed 3 bases from V and 6 bases from J, with 8 bases in between. The length of the CDR3 is 13 residues.

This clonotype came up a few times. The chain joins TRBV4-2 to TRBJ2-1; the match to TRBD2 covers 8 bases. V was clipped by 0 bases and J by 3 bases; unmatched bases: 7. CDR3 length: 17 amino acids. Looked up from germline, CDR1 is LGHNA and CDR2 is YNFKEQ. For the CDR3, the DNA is TGTGCCAGCAGCCAAGAAGGGGCTAGCGGGCACTACAATGAGCAGTTCTTC. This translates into CASSQEGASGHYNEQFF.

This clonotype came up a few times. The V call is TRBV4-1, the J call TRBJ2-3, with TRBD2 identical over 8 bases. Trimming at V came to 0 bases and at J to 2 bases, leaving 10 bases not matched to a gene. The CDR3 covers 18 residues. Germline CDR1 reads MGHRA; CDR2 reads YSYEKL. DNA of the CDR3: TGCGCCAGCAGCCAAGACCCGCGGGGGGCCTTAGTCACAGATACGCAGTATTTT. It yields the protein CASSQDPRGALVTDTQYF.

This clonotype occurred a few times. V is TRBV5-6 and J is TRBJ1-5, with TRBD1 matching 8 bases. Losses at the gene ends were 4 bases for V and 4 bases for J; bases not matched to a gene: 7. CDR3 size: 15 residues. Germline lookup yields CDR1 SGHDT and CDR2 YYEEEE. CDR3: CASSPPGDRNQPQHF. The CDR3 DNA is TGTGCCAGCAGCCCACCAGGGGACAGGAATCAGCCCCAGCATTTT.

DNA for the CDR3: TGCGCCAGCAGCCAAGTTGAAGGGGGGACTGAAGCTTTCTTT. Translating gives CASSQVEGGTEAFF. The gene calls are TRBV4-1 and TRBJ1-1; tentatively, D is TRBD1 (6 bases). This CDR3 spans 14 amino acids. Germline-derived CDR1 and CDR2 are MGHRA and YSYEKL. The V end was cut by 1 base, the J end by 5 bases, with 11 bases between.